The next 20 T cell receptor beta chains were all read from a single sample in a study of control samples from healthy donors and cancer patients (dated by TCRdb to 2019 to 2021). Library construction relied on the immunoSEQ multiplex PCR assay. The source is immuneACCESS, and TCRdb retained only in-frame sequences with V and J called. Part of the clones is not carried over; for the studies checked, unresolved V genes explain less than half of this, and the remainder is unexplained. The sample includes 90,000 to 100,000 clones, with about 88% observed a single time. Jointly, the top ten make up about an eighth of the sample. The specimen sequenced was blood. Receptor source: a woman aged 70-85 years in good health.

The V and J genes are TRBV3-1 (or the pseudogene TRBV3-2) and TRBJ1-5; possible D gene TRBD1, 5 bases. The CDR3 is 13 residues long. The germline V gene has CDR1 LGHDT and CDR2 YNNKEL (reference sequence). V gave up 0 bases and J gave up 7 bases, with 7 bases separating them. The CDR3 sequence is CASSQDQGQPQHF. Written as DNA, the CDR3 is TGTGCCAGCAGCCAAGATCAGGGCCAGCCCCAGCATTTT.

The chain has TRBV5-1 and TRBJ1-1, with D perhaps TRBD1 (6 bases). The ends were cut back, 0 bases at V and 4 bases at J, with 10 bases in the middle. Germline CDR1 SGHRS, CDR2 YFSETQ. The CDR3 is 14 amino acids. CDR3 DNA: TGCGCCAGCAGCTTGGTAAGCAGGGGCACTGAAGCTTTCTTT. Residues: CASSLVSRGTEAFF.

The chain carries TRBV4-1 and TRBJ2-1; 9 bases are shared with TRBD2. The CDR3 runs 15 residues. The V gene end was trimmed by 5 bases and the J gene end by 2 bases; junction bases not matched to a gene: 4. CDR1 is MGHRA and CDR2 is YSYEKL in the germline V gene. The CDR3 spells CASSEAGGTYNEQFF. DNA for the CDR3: TGCGCCAGCAGCGAAGCGGGGGGAACCTACAATGAGCAGTTCTTC.

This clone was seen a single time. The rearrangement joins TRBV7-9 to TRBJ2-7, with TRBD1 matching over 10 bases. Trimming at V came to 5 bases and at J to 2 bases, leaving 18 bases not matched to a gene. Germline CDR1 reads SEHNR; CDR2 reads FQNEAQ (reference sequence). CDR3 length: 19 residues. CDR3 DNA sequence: TGTGCCAGCAGCCCCCAGGGTGGACAGGGGGTTGGATCCACCTACGAGCAGTACTTC. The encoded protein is CASSPQGGQGVGSTYEQYF.

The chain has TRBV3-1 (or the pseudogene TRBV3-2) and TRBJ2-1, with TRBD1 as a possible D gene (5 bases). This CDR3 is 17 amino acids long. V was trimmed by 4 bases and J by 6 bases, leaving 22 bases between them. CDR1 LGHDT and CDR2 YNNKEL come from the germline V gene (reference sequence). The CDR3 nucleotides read TGTGCCAGCAGCCCCTTCCTGGGGCAAGCCCTCCGCAATGAGCAGTTCTTC. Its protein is CASSPFLGQALRNEQFF.

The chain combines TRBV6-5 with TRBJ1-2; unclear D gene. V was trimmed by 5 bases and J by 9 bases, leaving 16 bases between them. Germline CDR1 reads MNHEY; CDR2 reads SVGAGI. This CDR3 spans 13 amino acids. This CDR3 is CASSNPSQGSYTF. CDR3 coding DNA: TGTGCCAGCAGTAATCCCTCCCAAGGGAGCTACACCTTC.

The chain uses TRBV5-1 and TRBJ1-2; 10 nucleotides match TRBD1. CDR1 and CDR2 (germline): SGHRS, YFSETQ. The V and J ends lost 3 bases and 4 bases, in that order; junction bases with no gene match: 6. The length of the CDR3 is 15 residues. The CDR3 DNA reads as TGCGCCAGCAGCTCAGAGGGACAGGGGCTCTATGGCTACACCTTC. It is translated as CASSSEGQGLYGYTF. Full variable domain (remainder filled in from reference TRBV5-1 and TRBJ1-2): KAGVTQTPRYLIKTRGQQVTLSCSPISGHRSVSWYQQTPGQGLQFLFEYFSETQRNKGNFPGRFSGRQFSNSRSEMNVSTLELGDSALYLCASSSEGQGLYGYTFGSGTRLTVV.

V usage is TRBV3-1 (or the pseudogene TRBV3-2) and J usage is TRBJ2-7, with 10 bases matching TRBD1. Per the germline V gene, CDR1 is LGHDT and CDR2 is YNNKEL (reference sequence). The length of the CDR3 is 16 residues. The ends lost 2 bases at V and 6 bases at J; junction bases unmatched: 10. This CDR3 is CASSQPLTGGFGEQYF. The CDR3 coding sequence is TGTGCCAGCAGCCAACCCCTGACAGGGGGCTTTGGCGAGCAGTACTTC.

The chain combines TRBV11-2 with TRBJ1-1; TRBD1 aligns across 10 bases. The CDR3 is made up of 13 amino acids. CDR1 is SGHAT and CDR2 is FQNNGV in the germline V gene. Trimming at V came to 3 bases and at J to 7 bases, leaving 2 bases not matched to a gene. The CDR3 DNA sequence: TGTGCCAGCAGCTTGTGGGACAGGGGTGAAGCTTTCTTT. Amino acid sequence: CASSLWDRGEAFF.

CDR3 sequence reads: CASSAGGPTYNEQFF. DNA for the CDR3: TGTGCCAGCAGTGCGGGCGGGCCCACCTACAATGAGCAGTTCTTC. The chain couples TRBV2 to TRBJ2-1; D may be TRBD2 (5 bases). The CDR3 has 15 amino acids. V was trimmed by 4 bases and J by 2 bases, leaving 12 bases between them. Germline loops: CDR1 SNHLY, CDR2 FYNNEI.

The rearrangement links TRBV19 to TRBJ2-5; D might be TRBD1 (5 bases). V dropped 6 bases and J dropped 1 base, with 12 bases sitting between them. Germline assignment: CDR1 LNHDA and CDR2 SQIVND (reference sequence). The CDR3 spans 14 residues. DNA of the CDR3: TGTGCCAGTAGCGAGACAGTGAGCCAAGAGACCCAGTACTTC. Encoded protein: CASSETVSQETQYF.

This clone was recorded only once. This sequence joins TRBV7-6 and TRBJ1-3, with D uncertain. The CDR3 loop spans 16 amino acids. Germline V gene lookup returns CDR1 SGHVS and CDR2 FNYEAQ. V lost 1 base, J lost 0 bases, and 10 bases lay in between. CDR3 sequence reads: CASSLGVSGSGNTIYF. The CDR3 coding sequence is TGTGCCAGCAGCTTAGGGGTCAGTGGCTCTGGAAACACCATATATTTT.

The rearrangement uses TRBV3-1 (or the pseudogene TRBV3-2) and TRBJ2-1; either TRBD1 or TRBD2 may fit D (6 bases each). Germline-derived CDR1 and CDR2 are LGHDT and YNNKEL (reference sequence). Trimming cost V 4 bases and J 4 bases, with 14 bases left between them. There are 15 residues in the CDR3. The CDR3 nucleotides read TGTGCCAGCAGCCCCCCGGGGGCAGCATACAATGAGCAGTTCTTC. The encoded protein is CASSPPGAAYNEQFF.

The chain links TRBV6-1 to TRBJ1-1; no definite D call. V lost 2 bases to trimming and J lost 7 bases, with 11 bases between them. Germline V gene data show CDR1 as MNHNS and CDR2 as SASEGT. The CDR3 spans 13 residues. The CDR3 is CASSESPGGEAFF. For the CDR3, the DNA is TGTGCCAGCAGTGAATCACCGGGTGGTGAAGCTTTCTTT.

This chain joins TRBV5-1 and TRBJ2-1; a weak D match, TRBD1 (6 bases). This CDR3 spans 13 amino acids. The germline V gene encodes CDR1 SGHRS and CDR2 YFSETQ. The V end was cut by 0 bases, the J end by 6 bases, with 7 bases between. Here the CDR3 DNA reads TGCGCCAGCAGCTTGGACAGGGTCAATGAGCAGTTCTTC. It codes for CASSLDRVNEQFF.

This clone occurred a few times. The CDR3 DNA reads TGTGCCAGCAGCCGCCCGGCCGTGAGGGCCACTGAAGCTTTCTTT. It encodes CASSRPAVRATEAFF. This chain uses TRBV6-6 with TRBJ1-1; no reliable D call. The CDR3 extends over 15 amino acids. From germline, CDR1 is MNHNY and CDR2 SVGAGI (reference sequence). V gave up 6 bases and J gave up 4 bases, with 18 bases separating them.

CDR3 loop: CATSYSGANVLTF. DNA of the CDR3: TGTGCCACCAGCTACTCTGGGGCCAACGTCCTGACTTTC. J is TRBJ2-6 and V is TRBV15; no firm D call. Trimming pared 5 bases from V and 0 bases from J, leaving 2 bases between. This CDR3 spans 13 amino acids. Germline lookup yields CDR1 LNHNV and CDR2 YYDKDF (reference sequence).

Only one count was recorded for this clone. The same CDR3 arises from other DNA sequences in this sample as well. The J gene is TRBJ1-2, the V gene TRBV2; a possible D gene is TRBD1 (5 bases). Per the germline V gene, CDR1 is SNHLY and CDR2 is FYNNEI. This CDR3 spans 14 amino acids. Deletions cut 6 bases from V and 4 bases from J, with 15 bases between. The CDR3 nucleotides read TGTGCCAGCAGGGGCGGTCAGGGTGGCTATGGCTACACCTTC. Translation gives CASRGGQGGYGYTF.

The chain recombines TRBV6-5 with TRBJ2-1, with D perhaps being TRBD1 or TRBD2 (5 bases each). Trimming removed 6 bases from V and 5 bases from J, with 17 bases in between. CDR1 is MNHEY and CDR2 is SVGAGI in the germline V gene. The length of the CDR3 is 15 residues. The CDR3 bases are TGTGCCAGCAGCCTTAAAGACTGGGACCACAATGAGCAGTTCTTC. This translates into CASSLKDWDHNEQFF.

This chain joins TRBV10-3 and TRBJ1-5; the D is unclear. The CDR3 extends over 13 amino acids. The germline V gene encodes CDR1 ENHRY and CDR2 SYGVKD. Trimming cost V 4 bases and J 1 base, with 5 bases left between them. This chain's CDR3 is CAISVDSNQPQHF. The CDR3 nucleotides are TGTGCCATCAGTGTCGACAGCAATCAGCCCCAGCATTTT.